The 27 T cell receptor beta chains in this list originate from one sample, sequenced in a study of blood T cells in healthy people across ages. A second PCR, run for roughly 7 to 11 cycles, used a sample-barcoded 5' primer plus a J-beta primer mix. TCRdb passed the 5' RACE reads through MiXCR, listing each CDR3 protein once. The profile shows around 990,000 distinct CDR3 sequences, approximately 26% of them singletons. A further study also used this sample, focusing on T cells of mothers and their children.

Material for sequencing was blood. These receptors were obtained from a girl aged 2 to 10 in good health.

This chain links TRBV27 with TRBJ2-7; D ambiguous. This CDR3 contains 15 residues. Germline V CDR1 and CDR2: MNHEY, SMNVEV (reference sequence). V lost 8 bases and J 7 bases, leaving 24 bases between the germline ends. CDR3 nucleotide sequence: TGTGCCAGCGGAAGCAGGCTCGTACCCCAGAGGGAGCAGTACTTC. This sequence encodes CASGSRLVPQREQYF.

This sequence joins TRBV20-1 and TRBJ2-5; perhaps TRBD1 as D (5 bases). The DNA end is a closer match to TRBJ2-1, so the J assignment may be wrong. The CDR3 is 13 residues long. CDR1 is DFQATT and CDR2 is SNEGSKA in the germline V gene (reference sequence). This chain's CDR3 is CSANVWGINEQFF. The CDR3, as DNA: TGCAGTGCTAACGTCTGGGGCATCAATGAGCAGTTCTTC.

The CDR3 DNA reads as TGTGCCAGCAGTATCGCAGATTCCTACGAGCAGTACTTC. Translation gives CASSIADSYEQYF. V is TRBV28 and J is TRBJ2-7; the D is unclear. Germline V gene lookup returns CDR1 MDHEN and CDR2 SYDVKM. V lost 5 bases to trimming and J lost 1 base, with 9 bases between them. This CDR3 has 13 amino acids.

This chain joins TRBV20-1 and TRBJ2-5, with D unclear. This CDR3 contains 12 residues. Deletions cut 5 bases from V and 5 bases from J, with 12 bases between. Germline-derived CDR1 and CDR2 are DFQATT and SNEGSKA (reference sequence). CDR3 sequence (DNA): TGCAGTGCTTGGGCCCTGGGGGAGACCCAGTACTTC. Protein sequence: CSAWALGETQYF.

This chain connects TRBV7-3 to TRBJ1-1; unclear D gene. The V end lost 2 bases, the J end lost 4 bases, and 11 bases lay between the germline ends. Germline V lookup: CDR1 SGHTA, CDR2 FQGTGA. This CDR3 spans 14 amino acids. The CDR3 loop reads CASSLRPWGTEAFF. In DNA form, the CDR3 reads TGTGCCAGCAGCTTACGGCCATGGGGCACTGAAGCTTTCTTT.

This clonotype was picked up a small number of times. The V gene is TRBV12-3 or TRBV12-4, the J gene TRBJ2-1; D remains ambiguous. This CDR3 is 11 amino acids long. Trimming shortened V by 6 bases and J by 10 bases, and 10 bases separated the two germline ends. The CDR3 nucleotides are TGTGCCAGCAGAGTAGGGCCCGAGCAGTTCTTC. Its protein is CASRVGPEQFF.

This clonotype was observed a handful of times. The rearrangement joins TRBV5-1 to TRBJ2-5; D assignment may be TRBD1 or TRBD2 (6 bases each). V lost 6 bases to trimming and J lost 0 bases, with 12 bases between them. There are 14 residues in the CDR3. Germline V gene lookup returns CDR1 SGHRS and CDR2 YFSETQ. CDR3 sequence: CASKWGADQETQYF. Written as DNA, the CDR3 is TGCGCCAGCAAGTGGGGGGCCGACCAAGAGACCCAGTACTTC.

This clonotype was found a few times. The V gene is TRBV3-1, the J gene TRBJ1-2; TRBD1 aligns across 8 bases. The CDR3 is 14 amino acids. The V gene end was trimmed by 6 bases and the J gene end by 5 bases; junction bases not matched to a gene: 8. Germline V gene sequence: CDR1 LGHDT, CDR2 YNNKEL (reference sequence). CDR3 nucleotide sequence: TGTGCCAGCAGTTCGGGACAGGCCTATTATGGCTACACCTTC. It specifies CASSSGQAYYGYTF.

This clonotype was seen a handful of times. V is TRBV29-1 and J is TRBJ2-1; D unclear. Germline-derived CDR1 and CDR2 are SQVTM and ANQGSEA. Trimming took off 0 bases at V and 7 bases at J, with 10 bases between the two ends. The CDR3 is 13 residues long. CDR3 region: CSVEDTGRNEQFF. The CDR3 region has the DNA TGCAGCGTTGAAGATACTGGTCGGAATGAGCAGTTCTTC.

This clonotype was seen a few times. The chain is built from TRBV20-1 and TRBJ2-5; 10 bases line up with TRBD1. The J call may be wrong; the DNA end is better matched by TRBJ2-7. Germline CDR1 DFQATT, CDR2 SNEGSKA (reference sequence). This CDR3 comprises 15 residues. CDR3 nucleotide sequence: TGCAGTGCTAGAGATGAGACAGGGGGCAGGTACGAGCAGTACTTC. This codes for CSARDETGGRYEQYF.

This chain joins TRBV7-2 and TRBJ2-3; 10 positions agree with TRBD2. Germline V gene data show CDR1 as SGHTA and CDR2 as FQGNSA. The CDR3 contains 18 residues. Losses at the gene ends were 5 bases for V and 0 bases for J; bases not matched to a gene: 11. The CDR3 sequence is CASSLPGTSASSTDTQYF. The CDR3 coding sequence is TGTGCCAGCAGCCTACCGGGGACTAGCGCATCTAGCACAGATACGCAGTATTTT.

This clonotype has a handful of counts. The chain uses TRBV6-1 and TRBJ2-7, with 8 bases identical to TRBD1. Germline CDR1 is MNHNS and CDR2 is SASEGT. CDR3 length: 15 amino acids. The V gene end was trimmed by 8 bases and the J gene end by 5 bases; junction bases not matched to a gene: 14. The CDR3: CASEDRGGVVNEQYF. The CDR3 DNA follows: TGTGCCAGCGAAGACAGGGGCGGCGTGGTCAACGAGCAGTACTTC.

CDR3 residues: CASSLTSTSEAFF. CDR3 sequence (DNA): TGTGCCAGCAGCTTAACGTCCACCTCTGAAGCTTTCTTT. The chain carries TRBV7-3 and TRBJ1-1; D gene uncertain. CDR1 is SGHTA, CDR2 FQGTGA, per germline. V lost 0 bases and J 6 bases, leaving 8 bases between the germline ends. There are 13 residues in the CDR3.

This clonotype was found a few times. J is TRBJ2-4 and V is TRBV6-5; D not certain. This CDR3 region has 16 residues. With 0 bases removed from V and 3 bases from J, the gap between germline ends came to 12 bases. Germline CDR1 is MNHEY and CDR2 is SVGAGI. This CDR3 is CASSYSTRWVKNIQYF. The CDR3 DNA reads TGTGCCAGCAGTTACTCAACTCGCTGGGTCAAAAACATTCAGTACTTC.

There are a few counts of this clonotype. The chain recombines TRBV6-5 with TRBJ2-3, with 7 bases lining up with TRBD2. After removal of 6 bases from V and 1 base from J, the junction contained 7 bases not matched to a gene. The CDR3 runs to 15 residues. Germline V gene sequence: CDR1 MNHEY, CDR2 SVGAGI. The CDR3 DNA is TGTGCCAGCAGCCCCAGCGGGACCCGCACAGATACGCAGTATTTT. It yields the protein CASSPSGTRTDTQYF.

The chain recombines TRBV2 with TRBJ2-3; 8 bases are a match to TRBD1. The V gene's germline CDR1 is SNHLY and CDR2 FYNNEI. Trimming took 6 bases from V and 2 from J; bases not matched to a gene: 1. The CDR3 has 13 residues. The CDR3 DNA is TGTGCCAGCAGCAGGGGGCACACAGATACGCAGTATTTT. This gives the protein CASSRGHTDTQYF.

The table lists this clonotype with a few counts. This CDR3 is CSVGRGSYEQYF. CDR3 DNA: TGCAGCGTGGGACGGGGGTCCTACGAGCAGTACTTC. V is TRBV29-1 and J is TRBJ2-7, with TRBD2 as a possible D gene (6 bases). CDR3 length equals 12 residues. V was trimmed by 6 bases and J by 1 base, leaving 10 bases between them. Germline V gene lookup returns CDR1 SQVTM and CDR2 ANQGSEA.

This clonotype has a handful of counts. The rearrangement joins TRBV13 to TRBJ1-1; tentatively, D is TRBD1 (5 bases). The V and J ends lost 4 bases and 2 bases respectively, with 14 bases between them. Germline assignment: CDR1 PRHDT and CDR2 FYEKMQ (reference sequence). This CDR3 region has 15 residues. CDR3 bases: TGTGCCAGCAGCTCTCTCGAGACAGACAACACTGAAGCTTTCTTT. Its translation is CASSSLETDNTEAFF.

The J gene is TRBJ1-2, the V gene TRBV29-1; TRBD1 is a possible D gene (5 bases). V lost 7 bases to trimming and J lost 4 bases, with 13 bases between them. CDR1 and CDR2 (germline): SQVTM, ANQGSEA. The CDR3 totals 12 residues. CDR3 residues: CSAKTDGYGYTF. The CDR3 region has the DNA TGCAGCGCCAAGACAGACGGCTATGGCTACACCTTC.

Concerning this clonotype itself: Compared with germline, one end of the junction differs, possibly owing to a read error. The chain links TRBV7-2 to TRBJ2-5, with a weak D call TRBD1 (5 bases). The germline gives CDR1 SGHTA, CDR2 FQGNSA. This CDR3 is built from 15 residues. The CDR3 here is CASSLARAQGETQYF. CDR3 in DNA: TGTGCTAGCAGCTTAGCCAGGGCCCAGGGAGAGACCCAGTACTTC. Full variable domain (remainder filled in from reference TRBV7-2 and TRBJ2-5): GAGVSQSPSNKVTEKGKDVELRCDPISGHTALYWYRQSLGQGLEFLIYFQGNSAPDKSGLPSDRFSAERTGGSVSTLTIQRTQQEDSAVYLCASSLARAQGETQYFGPGTRLLVL.

CDR3 sequence reads: CSAPGGSGYEQFF. CDR3 in DNA: TGCAGTGCCCCGGGTGGAAGTGGGTATGAGCAGTTCTTC. This chain connects TRBV20-1 to TRBJ2-5; D gene unclear. The J call may be mistaken, given a closer DNA end match to TRBJ2-1. This CDR3 is built from 13 residues. CDR1 DFQATT and CDR2 SNEGSKA come from the germline V gene (reference sequence).

V usage is TRBV12-3 or TRBV12-4 and J usage is TRBJ2-2; D gene uncertain. The CDR3 runs 14 residues. Deletions cut 5 bases from V and 5 bases from J, with 12 bases between. The CDR3 DNA sequence: TGTGCCAGCAGTCCGACGGGTCCGACCGGGGAGCTGTTTTTT. Translated, it gives CASSPTGPTGELFF.

The V call is TRBV27, the J call TRBJ1-1; D gene ambiguous. Trimming removed 3 bases from V and 7 bases from J, with 12 bases in between. Germline V lookup: CDR1 MNHEY, CDR2 SMNVEV (reference sequence). This CDR3 contains 13 residues. The CDR3 spells CASSFSGGSEAFF. The CDR3 DNA follows: TGTGCCAGCAGTTTTTCAGGAGGTAGTGAAGCTTTCTTT.

This chain joins TRBV3-1 and TRBJ1-3; D is ambiguous. The CDR3 length is 14 residues. CDR1 LGHDT and CDR2 YNNKEL come from the germline V gene (reference sequence). Trimming removed 3 bases at V and 0 bases at J, with 6 bases between. CDR3 sequence: CASSQPFSGNTIYF. The CDR3 DNA is TGTGCCAGCAGCCAGCCTTTCTCTGGAAACACCATATATTTT.

The V and J genes are TRBV20-1 and TRBJ2-1, with D unclear. Trimming took off 2 bases at V and 8 bases at J, with 7 bases between the two ends. The CDR3 length is 11 residues. From germline, CDR1 is DFQATT and CDR2 SNEGSKA (reference sequence). This chain's CDR3 is CSARSGDEQFF. CDR3 in DNA: TGCAGTGCTAGATCGGGTGATGAGCAGTTCTTC.

The chain joins TRBV27 to TRBJ2-7; perhaps TRBD2 as D (5 bases). Trimming removed 3 bases from V and 4 bases from J, with 16 bases in between. The CDR3 has 15 residues. Germline-derived CDR1 and CDR2 are MNHEY and SMNVEV (reference sequence). The DNA for the CDR3 is TGTGCCAGCAGTTTCTCCCCTGGTACTAGTTACGAGCAGTACTTC. Residues: CASSFSPGTSYEQYF.

V and J are TRBV29-1 and TRBJ2-7, with a possible D match to TRBD1 (5 bases). V was trimmed by 2 bases and J by 0 bases, leaving 8 bases between them. In germline, CDR1 is SQVTM, CDR2 ANQGSEA. The CDR3 is 13 amino acids. The CDR3 here is CSVERQSSYEQYF. CDR3 DNA: TGCAGCGTTGAACGACAGAGCTCCTACGAGCAGTACTTC.